This is a list of T cell receptor beta chains from one sample in a study of T cells in tuberculosis. The assay was immunoSEQ multiplex PCR, and TCRdb's table has in-frame clones only and misses some. The table includes 30,000 or so clones, around 90% detected once. The sample consisted of PBMCs, taken at tuberculosis diagnosis. These receptors were taken from an adult with tuberculosis. Some clones in this sample may be carry-over from other donors' samples. The CDR3 runs from the conserved cysteine through the conserved F or W. D genes are given only for firm matches. Clone size is stated in some rows and not others, as once, few, many or a class when expanded.

D	V	J	size	DNA	CDR3
-	TRBV15	TRBJ2-1	-	TGTGCCACCAGGGCAAACAATGAGCAGTTCTTC	CATRANNEQFF
TRBD2	TRBV5-1	TRBJ2-2	-	TGCGCCAGCAGCGCACGAGGGACTAGGTCATTAAACACCGGGGAGCTGTTTTTT	CASSARGTRSLNTGELFF
-	TRBV30	TRBJ1-2	few	TGTGCCTGGAGGTACATAAGTGGCTACACCTTC	CAWRYISGYTF
TRBD1	TRBV7-2	TRBJ2-3	-	TGTGCCAGCAGCAATCGACAGGGCTCAGATACGCAGTATTTT	CASSNRQGSDTQYF
TRBD2	TRBV19	TRBJ2-7	-	TGTGCCAGTAGCCCTAGCGGGGGGGCCGGCGAGCAGTACTTC	CASSPSGGAGEQYF
TRBD1	TRBV5-1	TRBJ2-7	-	TGCGCCAGCAGCCCCTGGACAGGGCCCTACGAGCAGTACTTC	CASSPWTGPYEQYF
-	TRBV30	TRBJ2-7	-	TGTGCCTGGAGTGAGGGGTACGAGCAGTACTTC	CAWSEGYEQYF
TRBD1	TRBV18	TRBJ1-3	-	TGTGCCAGCTCACCACCGAGGACAGGGGATTACTCTGGAAACACCATATATTTT	CASSPPRTGDYSGNTIYF
-	TRBV19	TRBJ2-2	-	TGTGCCAGTAGCGACAGGGAGGACGGGGAGCTGTTTTTT	CASSDREDGELFF
TRBD2	TRBV2	TRBJ2-1	-	TGTGCCAGCAGTGCCTCTAGCGGGGGGCCCTACAATGAGCAGTTCTTC	CASSASSGGPYNEQFF
-	TRBV18	TRBJ2-2	once	TGTGCCAGCTCACAGAATAGAGCTAGTACCAACGGGGAGCTGTTTTTT	CASSQNRASTNGELFF
-	TRBV18	TRBJ1-6	-	TGTGCCAGCTCACCCAGGACAAATTATAATTCACCCCTCCACTTT	CASSPRTNYNSPLHF
TRBD2	TRBV5-1	TRBJ2-4	-	TGCGCCAGCAGCTTAGCGGGGGGCATGGACATTCAGTACTTC	CASSLAGGMDIQYF
TRBD1	TRBV19	TRBJ2-4	-	TGTGCCAGTAGCCCAGGGGGCGTTGTCAAAAACATTCAGTACTTC	CASSPGGVVKNIQYF
-	TRBV7-8	TRBJ2-7	once	TGTGCCAGCAGCCCCCTTAGCGGACCGGGACGGTACTTC	CASSPLSGPGRYF
-	TRBV15	TRBJ2-4	-	TGTGCCACCAGCAGGGAAAGGGAGTTAGCCAAAAACATTCAGTACTTC	CATSRERELAKNIQYF
TRBD1	TRBV27	TRBJ2-3	-	TGTGCCAGCAGCAGACAGGGTTCGTCAGATACGCAGTATTTT	CASSRQGSSDTQYF
-	TRBV19	TRBJ2-4	-	TGTGCCAGTACAGGTTCTCAAGCCAAAAACATTCAGTACTTC	CASTGSQAKNIQYF
-	TRBV21-1	TRBJ2-1	-	TGTGCCAGCAGCACCTCCCGGACAGGGGGCAGGTACAATGAGCAGTTCTTC	CASSTSRTGGRYNEQFF
-	TRBV7-6	TRBJ1-4	-	TGTGCCAGCAGCTTAGGGTATACCCGAGGATACGATGAAAAACTGTTTTTT	CASSLGYTRGYDEKLFF
-	TRBV5-6	TRBJ2-1	-	TGTGCCAGCAGCAACCCCAGGGGACCATCTTACAATGAGCAGTTCTTC	CASSNPRGPSYNEQFF
TRBD2	TRBV14	TRBJ2-3	once	TGTGCCAGCAGCCAACGTACTAGCGGCACAGATACGCAGTATTTT	CASSQRTSGTDTQYF
-	TRBV5-1	TRBJ2-7	-	TGCGCCAGCAGCTTGGCTATAGGGCAGGGCTACGAGCAGTACTTC	CASSLAIGQGYEQYF
-	TRBV6-1	TRBJ2-7	-	TGTGCCAGCAGTGAACACGGTACCTACGAGCAGTACTTC	CASSEHGTYEQYF
-	TRBV19	TRBJ2-6	-	TGTGCCAGTAGTCCCATCAGGGCTTCTGGGGCCAACGTCCTGACTTTC	CASSPIRASGANVLTF
-	TRBV30	TRBJ1-1	-	TGTGCCTGGAGTGTAAGGGGGAACACTGAAGCTTTCTTT	CAWSVRGNTEAFF
-	TRBV6-5	TRBJ2-3	-	TGTGCCAGCAGTTACGACAGCAAGGTCGCGTATTTT	CASSYDSKVAYF
-	TRBV27	TRBJ2-1	-	TGTGCCAGCAGTCAAACCTACAATGAGCAGTTCTTC	CASSQTYNEQFF
-	TRBV19	TRBJ1-6	-	TGTGCCAGTAGGGAGGGGAATTCACCCCTCCACTTT	CASREGNSPLHF
TRBD2	TRBV7-9	TRBJ2-7	medium-sized	TGTGCCAGCAGCTTATTATGGGGGGGACTCACCTACGAGCAGTACTTC	CASSLLWGGLTYEQYF
TRBD1	TRBV4-1	TRBJ1-1	-	TGCGCCAGCAGCCATCCCGGGACAGGGGCCCAAGCTTTCTTT	CASSHPGTGAQAFF
TRBD1	TRBV9	TRBJ1-5	-	TGTGCCAGCAACATGGACAGGGGGCACAATCAGCCCCAGCATTTT	CASNMDRGHNQPQHF
TRBD1	TRBV5-4	TRBJ2-7	-	TGTGCCAGCAGCTCTGCCGGGACAGAGTACGAGCAGTACTTC	CASSSAGTEYEQYF
-	TRBV19	TRBJ2-7	-	TGTGCCAGTAGTATTACCGGGGGAGGCGAGCAGTACTTC	CASSITGGGEQYF
TRBD1	TRBV6-1	TRBJ2-7	-	TGTGCCAGCAGACCGACAGGGGCCCTCTCCTACGAGCAGTACTTC	CASRPTGALSYEQYF
-	TRBV5-6	TRBJ2-7	few	TGTGCCAGCAGCTTGGTAGACAGCAGGCCCTACGAGCAGTACTTC	CASSLVDSRPYEQYF
TRBD2	TRBV11-2	TRBJ2-7	once	TGTGCCAGCAGCTCCTATGGGGGGGGGACCTACTCCTACGAGCAGTACTTC	CASSSYGGGTYSYEQYF
-	TRBV15	TRBJ1-3	-	TGTGCCACCAGCAGGGACATGGGCATTGGAAACACCATATATTTT	CATSRDMGIGNTIYF
TRBD1	TRBV5-1	TRBJ2-7	once	TGCGCCAGCAGCCCCAGGACAGGATCGGAGCACGAGCAGTACTTC	CASSPRTGSEHEQYF
-	TRBV11-2	TRBJ2-3	-	TGTGCCAGCAGCTTAGGAGGTTTTTCAGATACGCAGTATTTT	CASSLGGFSDTQYF
-	TRBV23-1	TRBJ1-2	-	TGCGCCAGTGGGTATAAGGGGGGGATCGGCTACACCTTC	CASGYKGGIGYTF
TRBD1	TRBV5-1	TRBJ1-4	-	TGCGCCAGCAGATTGACCGGGACAGCTAATGAAAAACTGTTTTTT	CASRLTGTANEKLFF
TRBD2	TRBV9	TRBJ2-3	-	TGTGCCAGCAGCTTCCGGACTAGCGGGAGACAACGACGCACAGATACGCAGTATTTT	CASSFRTSGRQRRTDTQYF
-	TRBV28	TRBJ2-1	-	TGTGCCAGCAGTTTAATGGGCAGGGATCAAGATGAGCAGTTCTTC	CASSLMGRDQDEQFF
-	TRBV11-3	TRBJ2-1	few	TGTGCCAGCAGCCCCAGGGAATCCATTAATGAGCAGTTCTTC	CASSPRESINEQFF
-	TRBV4-2	TRBJ2-1	-	TGTGCCAGCAGCCAAGGGGCGTCACTGGCGGGGGAGCAGTTCTTC	CASSQGASLAGEQFF
-	TRBV6-1	TRBJ2-7	-	TGTGCCAGCAGAACCTCCCTGGGCCTCAACTACGAGCAGTACTTC	CASRTSLGLNYEQYF
TRBD1	TRBV7-2	TRBJ2-7	few	TGTGCCAGCAGCTTATCGGGACAGGGGTCCTACGAGCAGTACTTC	CASSLSGQGSYEQYF
TRBD1	TRBV7-2	TRBJ2-3	once	TGTGCCAGCAGAAAGGGGGCCAGCACAGATACGCAGTATTTT	CASRKGASTDTQYF
TRBD1	TRBV2	TRBJ1-2	-	TGTGCCAGCACCCCCGGGGGACAGGGGGCAGCTGGCTACACCTTC	CASTPGGQGAAGYTF
TRBD1	TRBV5-6	TRBJ1-6	once	TGTGCCAGCAGCTTGGGGAGGGACAGTAGGAATTCACCCCTCCACTTT	CASSLGRDSRNSPLHF
TRBD1	TRBV7-2	TRBJ1-1	-	TGTGGCGATACAGGGACAGGGGGGACTGAAGCTTTCTTT	CGDTGTGGTEAFF
-	TRBV7-2	TRBJ1-1	-	TGTGCCAGCAGCTTAGCTTACACCCCGAACACTGAAGCTTTCTTT	CASSLAYTPNTEAFF
TRBD2	TRBV14	TRBJ2-1	-	TGTGCCAGCAGCCAAAGCGGGACTGAGCAGTTCTTC	CASSQSGTEQFF
-	TRBV27	TRBJ1-1	-	TGTGCCAGCAGTTTTGGACTGAATATGAACACTGAAGCTTTCTTT	CASSFGLNMNTEAFF